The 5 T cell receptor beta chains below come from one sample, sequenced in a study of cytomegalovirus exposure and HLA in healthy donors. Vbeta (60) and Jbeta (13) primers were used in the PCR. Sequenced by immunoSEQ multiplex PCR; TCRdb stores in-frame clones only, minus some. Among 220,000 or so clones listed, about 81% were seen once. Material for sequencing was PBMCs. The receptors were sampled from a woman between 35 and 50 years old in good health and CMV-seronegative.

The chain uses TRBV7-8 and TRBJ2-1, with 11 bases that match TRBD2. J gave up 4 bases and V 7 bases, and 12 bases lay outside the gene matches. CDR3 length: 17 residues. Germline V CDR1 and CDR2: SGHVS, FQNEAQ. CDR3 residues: CASNHPSGTSGYNEQFF. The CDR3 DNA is TGTGCCAGCAACCACCCCTCCGGGACTAGCGGATACAATGAGCAGTTCTTC.

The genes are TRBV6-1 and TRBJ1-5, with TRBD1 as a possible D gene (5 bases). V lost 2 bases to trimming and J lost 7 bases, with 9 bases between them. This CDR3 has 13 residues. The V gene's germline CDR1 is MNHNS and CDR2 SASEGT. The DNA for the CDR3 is TGTGCCAGCAGTGAAAGGGGTGGGCAGCCCCAGCATTTT. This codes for CASSERGGQPQHF.

CDR3 coding DNA: TGTGCCAGCAGCCTAGCGGGAAGCTCCTACAATGAGCAGTTCTTC. It translates to CASSLAGSSYNEQFF. This chain joins TRBV4-2 and TRBJ2-1, with TRBD2 matching 8 bases. The germline CDR1 and CDR2 sequences are LGHNA and YNFKEQ. With V trimmed by 4 bases and J by 0 bases, 2 bases remained unmatched. CDR3 size: 15 residues.

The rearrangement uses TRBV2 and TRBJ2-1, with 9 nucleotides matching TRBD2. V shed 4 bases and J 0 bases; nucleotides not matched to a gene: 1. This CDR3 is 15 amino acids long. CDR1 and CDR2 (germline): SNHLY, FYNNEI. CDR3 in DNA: TGTGCCAGCAGTGGACTAGCGGCCTCCTACAATGAGCAGTTCTTC. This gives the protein CASSGLAASYNEQFF. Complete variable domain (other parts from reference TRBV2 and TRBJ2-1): EPEVTQTPSHQVTQMGQEVILRCVPISNHLYFYWYRQILGQKVEFLVSFYNNEISEKSEIFDDQFSVERPDGSNFTLKIRSTKLEDSAMYFCASSGLAASYNEQFFGPGTRLTVL.

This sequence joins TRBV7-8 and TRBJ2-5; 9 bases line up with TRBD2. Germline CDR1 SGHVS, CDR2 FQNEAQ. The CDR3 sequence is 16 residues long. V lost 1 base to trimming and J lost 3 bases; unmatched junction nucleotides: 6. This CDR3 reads CASSLGLAGGKETQYF. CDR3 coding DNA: TGTGCCAGCAGCTTAGGGTTGGCGGGAGGGAAAGAGACCCAGTACTTC. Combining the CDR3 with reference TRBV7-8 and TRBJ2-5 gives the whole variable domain GAGVSQSPRYKVAKRGQDVALRCDPISGHVSLFWYQQALGQGPEFLTYFQNEAQLDKSGLPSDRFFAERPEGSVSTLKIQRTQQEDSAVYLCASSLGLAGGKETQYFGPGTRLLVL.